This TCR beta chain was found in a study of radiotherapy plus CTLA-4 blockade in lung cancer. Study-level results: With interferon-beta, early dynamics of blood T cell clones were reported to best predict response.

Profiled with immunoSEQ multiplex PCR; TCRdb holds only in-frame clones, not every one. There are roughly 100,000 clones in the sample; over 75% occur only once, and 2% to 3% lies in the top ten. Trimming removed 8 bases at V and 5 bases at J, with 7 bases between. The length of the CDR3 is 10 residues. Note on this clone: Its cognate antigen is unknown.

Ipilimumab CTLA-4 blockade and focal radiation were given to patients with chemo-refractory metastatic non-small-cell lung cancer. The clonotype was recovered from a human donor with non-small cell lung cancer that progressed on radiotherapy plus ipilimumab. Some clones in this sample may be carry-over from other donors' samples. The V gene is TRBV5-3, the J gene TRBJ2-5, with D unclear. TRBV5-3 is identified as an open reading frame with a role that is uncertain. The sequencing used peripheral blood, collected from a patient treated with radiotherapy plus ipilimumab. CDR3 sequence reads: CASHLETQYF. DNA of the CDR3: TGTGCCAGCCATTTGGAGACCCAGTACTTC.